The 10 T cell receptor beta chains given below trace back to one sample, sequenced in a study of cytomegalovirus exposure and HLA in healthy donors. Here immunoSEQ multiplex PCR was the method, and the copy in TCRdb shows in-frame clones only, minus some. The table records about 140,000 clones, almost 85% of them present only once. Material: PBMCs. The receptors originated from a young man in good health and CMV-seropositive.

The chain carries TRBV5-4 and TRBJ1-6; D is unresolved. Germline-derived CDR1 and CDR2 are SGHNT and YYREEE (reference sequence). V lost 0 bases and J lost 5, with 6 bases in between. This CDR3 is built from 14 residues. The CDR3 is CASSLAVNNSPLHF. CDR3 DNA sequence: TGTGCCAGCAGCTTGGCAGTTAATAATTCACCCCTCCACTTT.

V is TRBV5-1 and J is TRBJ2-6; tentative D call: TRBD1 (6 bases). CDR1 and CDR2 (germline): SGHRS, YFSETQ. The CDR3 loop spans 16 amino acids. V gave up 8 bases and J gave up 2 bases, with 17 bases separating them. CDR3 loop: CASLPFSGAGANVLTF. DNA of the CDR3: TGCGCCAGTCTCCCCTTCTCAGGGGCTGGGGCCAACGTCCTGACTTTC.

The chain employs TRBV12-5 and TRBJ1-5; a weak D match, TRBD1 (6 bases). CDR3 size: 13 residues. Trimming cost V 4 bases and J 4 bases, with 8 bases left between them. Germline V gene lookup returns CDR1 LGHNT and CDR2 FRNRAP. CDR3 DNA: TGTGCTAGTGGTTCCGACAGGAATCAGCCCCAGCATTTT. Its protein is CASGSDRNQPQHF.

The V gene is TRBV10-2, the J gene TRBJ1-5; possibly TRBD1 for D (5 bases). Trimming removed 0 bases from V and 7 bases from J, with 19 bases in between. CDR1 is WSHSY and CDR2 is SAAADI in the germline V gene. The length of the CDR3 is 17 residues. CDR3 sequence reads: CASSESMYRQPRQPQHF. The CDR3 DNA reads TGCGCCAGCAGTGAGTCGATGTATCGACAGCCCCGCCAGCCCCAGCATTTT.

This chain uses TRBV7-9 with TRBJ2-3, with 12 bases that match TRBD2. V dropped 3 bases and J dropped 3; count of bases not matched to a gene: 1. The CDR3 loop spans 15 amino acids. CDR1 is SEHNR and CDR2 is FQNEAQ in the germline V gene (reference sequence). The CDR3 nucleotides are TGTGCCAGCAGCTTTCTAGCGGGAGGGACAGATACGCAGTATTTT. Residues: CASSFLAGGTDTQYF.

This sequence joins TRBV7-3 and TRBJ2-1; 11 bases agree with TRBD2. Germline V gene data show CDR1 as SGHTA and CDR2 as FQGTGA. This CDR3 comprises 16 residues. J gave up 0 bases and V 5 bases, and 3 bases lay outside the gene matches. The CDR3 sequence: CASSPTSGASYNEQFF. CDR3 nucleotides: TGTGCCAGCAGCCCGACTAGCGGGGCCTCCTACAATGAGCAGTTCTTC.

The chain couples TRBV4-2 to TRBJ2-3; TRBD2 matches 12 bases. The CDR3 covers 19 residues. V lost 0 bases to trimming and J lost 3 bases; unmatched junction nucleotides: 10. CDR1 LGHNA and CDR2 YNFKEQ come from the germline V gene. CDR3 DNA: TGTGCCAGCAGCCAAGACCATGGACTAGCGGGACGGCGGACAGATACGCAGTATTTT. Translating it yields CASSQDHGLAGRRTDTQYF.

The chain is built from TRBV11-3 and TRBJ2-5, with 8 bases lining up with TRBD2. The V and J ends lost 1 base and 5 bases, in that order; junction bases with no gene match: 6. This CDR3 is built from 15 residues. Germline V gene sequence: CDR1 SGHNT, CDR2 YENEEA. CDR3 residues: CASSLGSGVSETQYF. The CDR3 DNA is TGTGCCAGCAGCTTAGGTAGCGGGGTTTCGGAGACCCAGTACTTC.

The genes are TRBV6-5 and TRBJ2-3; 8 positions agree with TRBD1. The germline CDR1 and CDR2 sequences are MNHEY and SVGAGI. V was clipped by 2 bases and J by 3 bases; unmatched bases: 4. CDR3 length equals 15 residues. CDR3 in DNA: TGTGCCAGCAGTTACCGTTACAGGGGGACAGATACGCAGTATTTT. Protein sequence: CASSYRYRGTDTQYF.

The CDR3 DNA sequence: TGCAGTGCTAGGACCGAGGGGGCCCAGTACTTC. It yields the protein CSARTEGAQYF. The chain joins TRBV20-1 to TRBJ2-5; possible D gene TRBD1, 6 bases. Between the trimmed V and J ends, which lost 3 bases and 9 bases, there was a span of 11 bases. CDR3 length: 11 residues. Germline values: CDR1 DFQATT, CDR2 SNEGSKA (reference sequence).